The present T cell receptor beta chain was sequenced within a study of early T cells in non-severe SARS-CoV-2 infection. At the level of the study: From unsorted whole blood, bulk RNA was sequenced, and the chains remained unpaired. General study points: Sequences matched to VDJdb favored anti-spike CD8 responses, while private and CD4 specificities were missed.

Molecules of cDNA were individually given unique molecular identifiers that were attached to them. TCRdb processed the 5' RACE reads anew with MiXCR; each CDR3 protein has one entry. The table includes tens of thousands of distinct CDR3 sequences, around 10% detected once. This clonotype was counted at least ten times. The antigen is undetermined. CDR3 length equals 15 residues. Trimming cost V 1 base and J 2 bases; bases outside gene matches: 2. Germline V gene lookup returns CDR1 SGHTA and CDR2 FQGTGA. The origin of this receptor is an adult who was a healthcare worker with PCR-confirmed SARS-CoV-2 infection or an uninfected control (not recorded which). The sequenced sample was whole blood. This sequence joins TRBV7-3 and TRBJ2-3; 8 bases are a match to TRBD2. CDR3 nucleotide sequence: TGTGCCAGCAGCTTAATCGGGGGGGCCACAGATACGCAGTATTTT. It translates to CASSLIGGATDTQYF.